One sample yielded the 10 T cell receptor beta chains listed below, sequenced in a study of beta chain features in type 1 diabetes. As every portion of the isolated RNA was reverse transcribed, the sequencing read expressed TCRB transcripts. Profiled with immunoSEQ multiplex PCR; TCRdb holds only in-frame clones, not every one. The sample carries 400,000 or so clones, around 12% recorded once. Findings of the study overall: TCRB CDR3 length was moderately but significantly reduced in all four CD4+ subsets of Type 1 diabetes patients.

Their cognate antigens are unknown. The sample consisted of naive CD4+ T cells from blood. The source is a young woman with type 1 diabetes.

The chain recombines TRBV20-1 with TRBJ2-1; D not resolved. This CDR3 has 11 amino acids. The germline V gene has CDR1 DFQATT and CDR2 SNEGSKA (reference sequence). V gave up 2 bases and J gave up 13 bases, with 12 bases separating them. The CDR3 region is CSARSPPSQFF. In DNA form, the CDR3 reads TGCAGTGCTAGATCCCCCCCCAGTCAGTTCTTC.

The chain carries TRBV5-1 and TRBJ2-7; 10 bases align to TRBD2. Germline V gene lookup returns CDR1 SGHRS and CDR2 YFSETQ. Unmatched junction bases numbered 6, after V lost 4 bases and J lost 5 bases. This CDR3 comprises 14 residues. Here the CDR3 reads CASSPSSGSDEQYF. DNA for the CDR3: TGCGCCAGCAGCCCATCTAGCGGGAGCGACGAGCAGTACTTC.

This clone was detected a few times. The chain has TRBV7-3 and TRBJ1-1; 7 nucleotides align to TRBD1. The CDR3 is 13 amino acids. The junction had 2 bases not matched to a gene; V was cut back by 4 bases and J by 3 bases. Looked up from germline, CDR1 is SGHTA and CDR2 is FQGTGA. CDR3 sequence: CASSSGQDTEAFF. CDR3 bases: TGTGCCAGCAGCTCCGGACAGGACACTGAAGCTTTCTTT.

This clone occurred a few times. V usage is TRBV5-4 and J usage is TRBJ1-6, with 10 bases that match TRBD1. The germline V gene encodes CDR1 SGHNT and CDR2 YYREEE (reference sequence). The junction had 8 bases not matched to a gene; V was cut back by 4 bases and J by 7 bases. The CDR3 is 16 amino acids. CDR3 coding DNA: TGTGCCAGCAGCCTTCCTCCGGGACAGGGGAATTCACCCCTCCACTTT. Protein product: CASSLPPGQGNSPLHF.

This clone was observed a handful of times. The V gene is TRBV27, the J gene TRBJ2-3, with D hard to call. With 5 bases removed from V and 0 bases from J, the gap between germline ends came to 9 bases. The CDR3 length is 14 residues. The germline V gene has CDR1 MNHEY and CDR2 SMNVEV (reference sequence). In nucleotides, the CDR3 is TGTGCCAGCAGTGTGGCGGCTAGCACAGATACGCAGTATTTT. Translating gives CASSVAASTDTQYF.

This rearrangement joins TRBV15 to TRBJ2-2; D is perhaps TRBD1 (6 bases). The length of the CDR3 is 14 residues. Germline values: CDR1 LNHNV, CDR2 YYDKDF (reference sequence). The V gene lost 3 bases and the J gene lost 5 bases, with 10 bases spanning the gap. For the CDR3, the DNA is TGTGCCACCAGCAGTCACAGGGATACCGGGGAGCTGTTTTTT. As protein: CATSSHRDTGELFF. Together with reference TRBV15 and TRBJ2-2, the CDR3 gives the full variable domain: DAMVIQNPRYQVTQFGKPVTLSCSQTLNHNVMYWYQQKSSQAPKLLFHYYDKDFNNEADTPDNFQSRRPNTSFCFLDIRSPGLGDTAMYLCATSSHRDTGELFFGEGSRLTVL.

V gene TRBV11-2 combines with J gene TRBJ2-3; the D is unclear. The CDR3 runs to 12 residues. Germline values: CDR1 SGHAT, CDR2 FQNNGV. V was shortened by 1 base and J by 5 bases, with 4 bases between the two germline ends. CDR3 sequence: CASSLAGDTQYF. For the CDR3, the DNA is TGTGCCAGCAGCTTAGCCGGAGATACGCAGTATTTT.

A few counts support this clone. Different DNA sequences within this sample yield the same CDR3. The chain uses TRBV28 and TRBJ2-5; TRBD2 matches at 8 bases. From germline, CDR1 is MDHEN and CDR2 SYDVKM. This CDR3 region has 13 residues. V shed 6 bases and J 5 bases; nucleotides not matched to a gene: 5. CDR3 amino acids: CASSPGGSETQYF. The DNA of the CDR3 is TGTGCCAGCAGCCCGGGGGGGTCGGAGACCCAGTACTTC.

There are a few counts of this clone. This CDR3 is CASSPGRLAGAYEQYF. The CDR3 DNA is TGTGCCAGCAGCCCAGGTCGGCTAGCGGGAGCTTACGAGCAGTACTTC. The chain is built from TRBV4-2 and TRBJ2-7, with 10 positions matching TRBD2. V lost 4 bases to trimming and J lost 4 bases; unmatched junction nucleotides: 10. The CDR3 runs to 16 residues. Germline V gene lookup returns CDR1 LGHNA and CDR2 YNFKEQ.

This clone has more than one count but fewer than ten. This chain links TRBV11-2 with TRBJ1-1; D is ambiguous. The V gene lost 0 bases and the J gene lost 7 bases, with 6 bases spanning the gap. The CDR3 is made up of 12 amino acids. Germline V gives CDR1 SGHAT, CDR2 FQNNGV. DNA of the CDR3: TGTGCCAGCAGCTTAGATCGAGATGAAGCTTTCTTT. As protein: CASSLDRDEAFF.